The rows below give T cell receptor beta chains drawn from one sample of a study of CD8+CD57+ T cells in acquired aplastic anemia. Via MiXCR, TCRdb re-called the reads, giving one row per CDR3 protein. This table has about 180,000 distinct CDR3 sequences, around half appearing once. The sequenced sample was sorted CD4+, CD8+, or CD8+CD57+ T cells (not recorded which) from PBMCs. All receptors derive from a human donor in good health. The CDR3 runs from the conserved cysteine through the conserved F or W. Fields, in order: J gene, clone size, V gene, CDR3 length, D gene, CDR3 DNA, CDR3 protein. A D gene is named only where the DNA matches it firmly. A clone size is listed for some rows: how often the clone was seen (once, few, many), or a class if it is expanded.

j_gene: TRBJ1-2; abundance: few; v_gene: TRBV20-1; len: 14; d_gene: NA; CDR3nt: TGCAGTGCTAGAGGGGCAGGGAGTCGGTATGGCTACACCTTC; CDR3aa: CSARGAGSRYGYTF
j_gene: TRBJ1-1; abundance: NA; v_gene: TRBV15; len: 15; d_gene: NA; CDR3nt: TGTGCCACCAGTCGGGCAGGGGCCTCGAACACTGAAGCTTTCTTT; CDR3aa: CATSRAGASNTEAFF
j_gene: TRBJ2-7; abundance: many; v_gene: TRBV12-3/TRBV12-4; len: 14; d_gene: TRBD2; CDR3nt: TGTGCCAGCAGTCGACTAGCGGGCACCAACGAGCAGTACTTC; CDR3aa: CASSRLAGTNEQYF
j_gene: TRBJ2-5; abundance: NA; v_gene: TRBV20-1; len: 13; d_gene: NA; CDR3nt: TGCAGTGCTAGAGATCTAGGGGAAGAGACCCAGTACTTC; CDR3aa: CSARDLGEETQYF
j_gene: TRBJ2-1; abundance: NA; v_gene: TRBV10-1; len: 15; d_gene: NA; CDR3nt: TGCGCCAGCAGTGAAGACTCTCTGACGAGCAATGAGCAGTTCTTC; CDR3aa: CASSEDSLTSNEQFF
j_gene: TRBJ2-3; abundance: once; v_gene: TRBV19; len: 11; d_gene: NA; CDR3nt: TGTGCCAGTGGCCTCCTGGATACGCAGTATTTT; CDR3aa: CASGLLDTQYF
j_gene: TRBJ2-1; abundance: many; v_gene: TRBV10-3; len: 17; d_gene: NA; CDR3nt: TGTGCCATCAGTGGACTGGGGGACAAGGGCTCCTACAATGAGCAGTTCTTC; CDR3aa: CAISGLGDKGSYNEQFF
j_gene: TRBJ1-5; abundance: many; v_gene: TRBV19; len: 16; d_gene: NA; CDR3nt: TGTGCCAGTAGTCCGGGACATTTGGGGAACAATCAGCCCCAGCATTTT; CDR3aa: CASSPGHLGNNQPQHF
j_gene: TRBJ1-2; abundance: NA; v_gene: TRBV20-1; len: 11; d_gene: TRBD1; CDR3nt: TGCAGTGCTAAACAGGGGACTGGCTACACCTTC; CDR3aa: CSAKQGTGYTF
j_gene: TRBJ2-7; abundance: few; v_gene: TRBV29-1; len: 13; d_gene: NA; CDR3nt: TGCAGCGTTCGGTCAGCTACCTCCTACGAGCAGTACTTC; CDR3aa: CSVRSATSYEQYF
j_gene: TRBJ2-1; abundance: many; v_gene: TRBV15; len: 18; d_gene: TRBD1; CDR3nt: TGTGCCACCAGCAGAGATAAGAAGGGGGCGGGCTCCTACAATGAGCAGTTCTTC; CDR3aa: CATSRDKKGAGSYNEQFF
j_gene: TRBJ2-5; abundance: once; v_gene: TRBV19; len: 13; d_gene: TRBD1; CDR3nt: TGTGCCAGTAGTACCCTCCTGACAGGGGGCGAGTACTTC; CDR3aa: CASSTLLTGGEYF
j_gene: TRBJ2-1; abundance: many; v_gene: TRBV4-1; len: 16; d_gene: TRBD2; CDR3nt: TGCGCCAGCAGCCAAGAGGGACTAGCGGTTGTAAGTGAGCAGTTCTTC; CDR3aa: CASSQEGLAVVSEQFF
j_gene: TRBJ2-1; abundance: many; v_gene: TRBV7-9; len: 14; d_gene: NA; CDR3nt: TGTGCCAGCACCACTCGGGGGTCCTACAATGAGCAGTTCTTC; CDR3aa: CASTTRGSYNEQFF
j_gene: TRBJ2-5; abundance: NA; v_gene: TRBV10-3; len: 13; d_gene: TRBD1; CDR3nt: TGTGCCATCAGACCGGGACAGCAAGAGACCCAGTACTTC; CDR3aa: CAIRPGQQETQYF
j_gene: TRBJ2-5; abundance: NA; v_gene: TRBV18; len: 13; d_gene: TRBD2; CDR3nt: TGTGCCAGCTCACCGGGACTAGAAGAGACCCAGTACTTC; CDR3aa: CASSPGLEETQYF
j_gene: TRBJ2-1; abundance: NA; v_gene: TRBV15; len: 15; d_gene: NA; CDR3nt: TGTGCCACCAGCAGAGAGCGAGGGTCTGGCAATGAGCAGTTCTTC; CDR3aa: CATSRERGSGNEQFF
j_gene: TRBJ1-1; abundance: many; v_gene: TRBV7-8; len: 14; d_gene: NA; CDR3nt: TGTGCCAGCAGCTTCCAGGCAGGGAGTGGTGAAGCTTTCTTT; CDR3aa: CASSFQAGSGEAFF
j_gene: TRBJ2-6; abundance: many; v_gene: TRBV29-1; len: 13; d_gene: NA; CDR3nt: TGCAGCGTCTATACCTCTGGGGCCAACGTCCTGACTTTC; CDR3aa: CSVYTSGANVLTF
j_gene: TRBJ2-1; abundance: many; v_gene: TRBV20-1; len: 12; d_gene: NA; CDR3nt: TGCAGTGCCCCAGTAACTTTAATTGAGCAGTTCTTC; CDR3aa: CSAPVTLIEQFF
j_gene: TRBJ1-6; abundance: NA; v_gene: TRBV20-1; len: 15; d_gene: NA; CDR3nt: TGCAGTGCTAAGGGGTCTGCCTCCTATAATTCACCCCTCCACTTT; CDR3aa: CSAKGSASYNSPLHF
j_gene: TRBJ2-5; abundance: NA; v_gene: TRBV2; len: 15; d_gene: TRBD2; CDR3nt: TGTGCCAGCAGTGAGGGGGGACTATACCAAGAGACCCAGTACTTC; CDR3aa: CASSEGGLYQETQYF
j_gene: TRBJ1-5; abundance: NA; v_gene: TRBV6-2/TRBV6-3; len: 12; d_gene: NA; CDR3nt: TGTGCCAGCAGAACAGGGAATCAGCCCCAGCATTTT; CDR3aa: CASRTGNQPQHF
j_gene: TRBJ2-7; abundance: many; v_gene: TRBV6-1; len: 13; d_gene: TRBD1; CDR3nt: TGTGCCATCGGGACAGGCCTGACCTACGAGCAGTACTTC; CDR3aa: CAIGTGLTYEQYF
j_gene: TRBJ1-2; abundance: few; v_gene: TRBV9; len: 12; d_gene: NA; CDR3nt: TGTGCCAGCAGCGTGGGAAGGTATGGCTACACCTTC; CDR3aa: CASSVGRYGYTF
j_gene: TRBJ2-7; abundance: many; v_gene: TRBV3-1; len: 14; d_gene: NA; CDR3nt: TGTGCCAGCAGCCCCCGGGAGAAAACCTACGAGCAGTACTTC; CDR3aa: CASSPREKTYEQYF
j_gene: TRBJ1-5; abundance: many; v_gene: TRBV19; len: 14; d_gene: TRBD1; CDR3nt: TGTGCCAGTAGACCGGGACAGGGGGCTCGGCCCCAGCATTTT; CDR3aa: CASRPGQGARPQHF
j_gene: TRBJ2-7; abundance: NA; v_gene: TRBV7-8; len: 13; d_gene: NA; CDR3nt: TGTGCCAGCAGCTTAAACAGGGAGCGCGAGCAGTACTTC; CDR3aa: CASSLNREREQYF
j_gene: TRBJ1-2; abundance: many; v_gene: TRBV11-2; len: 16; d_gene: NA; CDR3nt: TGTGCCAGCAGCTTATCCATTAAGGGTAATGCCTATGGCTACACCTTC; CDR3aa: CASSLSIKGNAYGYTF
j_gene: TRBJ2-1; abundance: NA; v_gene: TRBV25-1; len: 16; d_gene: NA; CDR3nt: TGTGCCAGCAGTCACGCCTTGAGGTGGAGCCACAATGAGCAGTTCTTC; CDR3aa: CASSHALRWSHNEQFF
j_gene: TRBJ1-1; abundance: many; v_gene: TRBV5-1; len: 15; d_gene: NA; CDR3nt: TGCGCCAGCAGCTTGTCCTGGGCCAACGTCGCTGAAGCTTTCTTT; CDR3aa: CASSLSWANVAEAFF
j_gene: TRBJ2-1; abundance: NA; v_gene: TRBV25-1; len: 15; d_gene: NA; CDR3nt: TGTGCCAGCGGTCCTGACTCGTCTAGCTACAATGAGCAGTTCTTC; CDR3aa: CASGPDSSSYNEQFF
j_gene: TRBJ1-1; abundance: many; v_gene: TRBV15; len: 13; d_gene: TRBD1; CDR3nt: TGTGCCACCAGCAGAAGTACAGGGGCTGTAACTTTCTTT; CDR3aa: CATSRSTGAVTFF
j_gene: TRBJ1-3; abundance: many; v_gene: TRBV19; len: 16; d_gene: NA; CDR3nt: TGTGCCAGTAGTATGGATCAGGGATTAGGCTTGGACACCATATATTTT; CDR3aa: CASSMDQGLGLDTIYF
j_gene: TRBJ1-3; abundance: many; v_gene: TRBV24-1; len: 17; d_gene: TRBD1; CDR3nt: TGTGCCACCAGGGTACAAGGGGGCCGCGTCTCTGGAAACACCATATATTTT; CDR3aa: CATRVQGGRVSGNTIYF
j_gene: TRBJ2-7; abundance: NA; v_gene: TRBV7-9; len: 13; d_gene: NA; CDR3nt: TGTGCCAGCAGAAGCACAGGGTCCTACGAGCAGTACTTC; CDR3aa: CASRSTGSYEQYF
j_gene: TRBJ2-7; abundance: many; v_gene: TRBV5-5; len: 15; d_gene: TRBD1; CDR3nt: TGTGCCAGCAGTTCGCAGCTCCAGGGGGCTAACGAGCAGTACTTC; CDR3aa: CASSSQLQGANEQYF
j_gene: TRBJ2-7; abundance: NA; v_gene: TRBV20-1; len: 13; d_gene: TRBD1; CDR3nt: TGCAGTGCAGCCCGGGACAGGGCCTACGAGCAGTACTTC; CDR3aa: CSAARDRAYEQYF
j_gene: TRBJ1-6; abundance: many; v_gene: TRBV11-1; len: 14; d_gene: TRBD1; CDR3nt: TGTGCCAGCAGCTTAACAGGGGGAAATTCACCCCTCCACTTT; CDR3aa: CASSLTGGNSPLHF
j_gene: TRBJ2-5; abundance: once; v_gene: TRBV29-1; len: 14; d_gene: NA; CDR3nt: TGCAGCGCGGGCATCCGGGGGATAGGAGAGACCCAGTACTTC; CDR3aa: CSAGIRGIGETQYF
j_gene: TRBJ2-7; abundance: NA; v_gene: TRBV2; len: 14; d_gene: TRBD2; CDR3nt: TGTGCCAGCACCAGGACTAGCGCCTACTACGAGCAGTACTTC; CDR3aa: CASTRTSAYYEQYF
j_gene: TRBJ2-1; abundance: few; v_gene: TRBV3-1; len: 13; d_gene: NA; CDR3nt: TGTGCCAGCAGCCAATCCCAGGGATATGAGCAGTTCTTC; CDR3aa: CASSQSQGYEQFF
j_gene: TRBJ2-2; abundance: many; v_gene: TRBV6-6; len: 13; d_gene: NA; CDR3nt: TGTGCCAGCAGTTACGGTCGGATCGGGGAGCTGTTTTTT; CDR3aa: CASSYGRIGELFF
j_gene: TRBJ1-1; abundance: few; v_gene: TRBV10-3; len: 13; d_gene: TRBD1; CDR3nt: TGTGCCGTCGGACAGGTTGAGGGCACTGAAGCTTTCTTT; CDR3aa: CAVGQVEGTEAFF
j_gene: TRBJ1-5; abundance: many; v_gene: TRBV19; len: 15; d_gene: NA; CDR3nt: TGTGCCAGTAGTTCCATCGGGACCTCCCCCATGCCCCAGCATTTT; CDR3aa: CASSSIGTSPMPQHF
j_gene: TRBJ1-2; abundance: NA; v_gene: TRBV2; len: 15; d_gene: TRBD1; CDR3nt: TGTGCCAGCAGCGGACTCCAGACAGGGAGAGATGGCTATACCTTC; CDR3aa: CASSGLQTGRDGYTF
j_gene: TRBJ2-7; abundance: many; v_gene: TRBV7-1; len: 20; d_gene: TRBD1; CDR3nt: TGTGCCAGCAGCTCAGGGAAGGGGGCAGGGGGCCCCAACCTTTTATACGAGCAGTACTTC; CDR3aa: CASSSGKGAGGPNLLYEQYF
j_gene: TRBJ2-7; abundance: NA; v_gene: TRBV11-2; len: 14; d_gene: NA; CDR3nt: TGTGCCAGCAGCCCAACAGCGTCTTTCCCCGAGCAGTACTTC; CDR3aa: CASSPTASFPEQYF
j_gene: TRBJ1-4; abundance: many; v_gene: TRBV7-9; len: 15; d_gene: TRBD1; CDR3nt: TGTGCCAGCAGCTTAGAACAGGGGATGGGAGAAAAACTGTTTTTT; CDR3aa: CASSLEQGMGEKLFF
j_gene: TRBJ2-1; abundance: many; v_gene: TRBV4-2; len: 16; d_gene: TRBD2; CDR3nt: TGTGCCAGCAGCCAAGTAGCGGGAGGATCCTACAATGAGCAGTTCTTC; CDR3aa: CASSQVAGGSYNEQFF
j_gene: TRBJ2-5; abundance: many; v_gene: TRBV5-6; len: 13; d_gene: NA; CDR3nt: TGTGCCAGCAGCTTTTTTGATAAAGAGACCCAGTACTTC; CDR3aa: CASSFFDKETQYF
j_gene: TRBJ2-1; abundance: many; v_gene: TRBV11-2; len: 13; d_gene: TRBD2; CDR3nt: TGTGCCAGCAGCCCCTCCTCTAGCGGGAGCGGGTTCTTC; CDR3aa: CASSPSSSGSGFF
j_gene: TRBJ2-5; abundance: NA; v_gene: TRBV11-2; len: 15; d_gene: NA; CDR3nt: TGTGCCAGCAGCGTACAATACGGGGGTCAAGAGACCCAGTACTTC; CDR3aa: CASSVQYGGQETQYF
j_gene: TRBJ1-5; abundance: few; v_gene: TRBV10-1; len: 15; d_gene: TRBD1; CDR3nt: TGCGCCAGCAGTGAACACAGGGGGCGGGATCAGCCCCAGCATTTT; CDR3aa: CASSEHRGRDQPQHF
j_gene: TRBJ2-1; abundance: few; v_gene: TRBV11-3; len: 13; d_gene: NA; CDR3nt: TGTGCCAGCAGCTTAGATCTGACGGGCGCGGGGTTCTTC; CDR3aa: CASSLDLTGAGFF
j_gene: TRBJ2-3; abundance: NA; v_gene: TRBV5-1; len: 15; d_gene: TRBD2; CDR3nt: TGCGCCAGCAGCCCCCAAGCGGGAGGGAGGGATACGCAGTATTTT; CDR3aa: CASSPQAGGRDTQYF
j_gene: TRBJ2-5; abundance: NA; v_gene: TRBV2; len: 14; d_gene: TRBD1; CDR3nt: TGTGCCAGCAGTGGACAGGGGCCGAGAGAGACCCAGTACTTC; CDR3aa: CASSGQGPRETQYF
j_gene: TRBJ1-2; abundance: NA; v_gene: TRBV5-4; len: 16; d_gene: NA; CDR3nt: TGTGCCAGCAGCTTGGTACAGAGCACAGATACTATGGGCTACACCTTC; CDR3aa: CASSLVQSTDTMGYTF
j_gene: TRBJ1-6; abundance: many; v_gene: TRBV5-1; len: 14; d_gene: NA; CDR3nt: TGCGCCAGCAGCTTGGGTTCGCCGGATTCACCCCTCCACTTT; CDR3aa: CASSLGSPDSPLHF